These 29 T cell receptor beta chains share one sample of origin, sequenced in a study of vaccination effects on CD4 cells after COVID-19. Libraries were prepared by immunoSEQ multiplex PCR; TCRdb keeps only in-frame clonotypes and omits some of them. Here the sample spans some 77,000 clones, roughly three quarters being singletons. Their target antigens are unknown. Under the ViraFEST assay, PBMC were stimulated with viral peptide pools so that antigen-specific CD4+ T cells expanded. Sequencing was performed afterwards. After roughly ten days in culture, the CD4+ T cells were isolated. Testing of the vaccine recipients showed negative nucleocapsid antibodies and no prior SARS-CoV-2 infection. Sequenced material: CD4+ T cells from PBMCs cultured with HCoV-OC43 spike peptides, taken before COVID-19 vaccination. As for subset: HCoV-OC43 spike overlapping peptide pool stimulation. All receptors come from a human donor who received a COVID-19 vaccine.

This clone was seen a few times. This chain uses TRBV10-1 with TRBJ2-1; perhaps TRBD1 as D (6 bases). V was clipped by 3 bases and J by 10 bases, with 16 bases between them. The V gene's germline CDR1 is WNHNN and CDR2 SYGVQD (reference sequence). This CDR3 spans 14 amino acids. The CDR3 nucleotides are TGCGCCAGCAGTGATTACGGTCACAGGGCCGAGCAGTTCTTC. Protein product: CASSDYGHRAEQFF.

This clone turned up a few times. The V call is TRBV10-3, the J call TRBJ1-2; D is perhaps TRBD1 (5 bases). The V end was cut by 2 bases, the J end by 7 bases, with 11 bases between. This CDR3 contains 13 residues. Germline V lookup: CDR1 ENHRY, CDR2 SYGVKD. The CDR3 nucleotides read TGTGCCATCAGTGAGCCGGGGCGCAGTGGCTACACCTTC. Protein sequence: CAISEPGRSGYTF.

This clone was observed a few times. The chain couples TRBV2 to TRBJ2-7; D not certain. The CDR3 covers 13 residues. V was pared by 8 bases and J by 0 bases, with 11 bases between. CDR1 is SNHLY, CDR2 FYNNEI, per germline. The CDR3 loop is CASGYGSSYEQYV. In DNA, the CDR3 is TGTGCCAGCGGGTACGGTAGCTCCTACGAGCAGTACGTC.

V gene TRBV6-1 combines with J gene TRBJ2-1; 10 positions agree with TRBD2. This CDR3 comprises 15 residues. Germline CDR1 and CDR2: MNHNS and SASEGT. J gave up 8 bases and V 1 base, and 5 bases lay outside the gene matches. As DNA, the CDR3 is TGTGCCAGCAGTGAAGGCAGCGGGGGGGCCTATGAGCAGTTCTTC. Translating it yields CASSEGSGGAYEQFF.

There are a few counts of this clone. The chain couples TRBV30 to TRBJ2-6; no reliable D call. V shed 2 bases and J shed 4 bases, with 30 bases lying between them. CDR3 length: 21 amino acids. Germline V lookup: CDR1 GTSNPN, CDR2 SVGIG (reference sequence). CDR3 sequence: CAWSKKKLSLPQSLGANVLTF. Here the CDR3 DNA reads TGTGCCTGGAGTAAGAAAAAACTCAGCCTGCCCCAGTCTCTGGGGGCCAACGTCCTGACTTTC.

Only one count was recorded for this clone. This chain joins TRBV9 and TRBJ1-1, with unresolved D. Germline V CDR1 and CDR2: SGDLS, YYNGEE. Trimming removed 0 bases at V and 3 bases at J, with 6 bases between. This CDR3 spans 13 amino acids. The CDR3 protein is CASSVGPDTEAFF. The CDR3 nucleotides read TGTGCCAGCAGCGTAGGCCCGGACACTGAAGCTTTCTTT.

This clone was seen just once. One end of the junction varies from germline; a read error may be responsible. The genes are TRBV11-1 and TRBJ1-2; D is ambiguous. The CDR3 loop spans 13 amino acids. Per the germline V gene, CDR1 is SGHAT and CDR2 is FQDESV (reference sequence). The CDR3 region has the DNA TGTGCCAGCAGCCCGTCTCCGGACGGCCAGTTGTCCTTC. It is translated as CASSPSPDGQLSF.

This clone has more than one count but fewer than ten. V gene TRBV5-4 combines with J gene TRBJ1-1; tentative D call: TRBD1 (6 bases). CDR3 length equals 15 residues. V gave up 0 bases and J gave up 1 base, with 10 bases separating them. In germline, CDR1 is SGHNT, CDR2 YYREEE (reference sequence). The CDR3 spells CASSLAQGGNTEAFF. The DNA for the CDR3 is TGTGCCAGCAGCTTGGCACAGGGAGGGAACACTGAAGCTTTCTTT.

V usage is TRBV7-9 and J usage is TRBJ1-2; 8 bases are shared with TRBD1. The ends lost 4 bases at V and 6 bases at J; junction bases unmatched: 13. From germline, CDR1 is SEHNR and CDR2 FQNEAQ (reference sequence). The CDR3 has 16 amino acids. The CDR3 DNA reads as TGTGCCAGCAGCTCCAGAAACGACAGGGGTGAGCATGGCTACACCTTC. Translation: CASSSRNDRGEHGYTF.

This clone is a singleton in its sample. The V call is TRBV7-9, the J call TRBJ2-3; D is possibly TRBD1 (7 bases). The V gene's germline CDR1 is SEHNR and CDR2 FQNEAQ (reference sequence). The CDR3 contains 14 residues. V lost 5 bases and J lost 0, with 9 bases in between. CDR3 sequence: CASSAGQSTDTQYF. CDR3 coding DNA: TGTGCCAGCAGCGCGGGACAGAGCACAGATACGCAGTATTTT.

This sequence joins TRBV9 and TRBJ1-2, with a tentative D call TRBD1 (5 bases). V lost 3 bases to trimming and J lost 4 bases, with 13 bases between them. The CDR3 has 14 residues. The germline V gene has CDR1 SGDLS and CDR2 YYNGEE. The CDR3, as DNA: TGTGCCAGCAGCGGGGGGATCACGTTCTATGGCTACACCTTC. Residues: CASSGGITFYGYTF.

This sequence joins TRBV2 and TRBJ2-3; D is tentatively TRBD1 or TRBD2 (5 bases each). The germline gives CDR1 SNHLY, CDR2 FYNNEI. V was pared by 5 bases and J by 7 bases, with 19 bases between. The CDR3 sequence is 15 residues long. The CDR3 DNA reads as TGTGCCAGCAGTAGAGAAGGGACGCCGGGAAATACGCAGTATTTT. Translating it yields CASSREGTPGNTQYF.

The CDR3 is CASTPTGGHNEQFF. The CDR3 nucleotides read TGCGCCAGCACCCCGACGGGGGGCCATAATGAGCAGTTCTTC. The chain joins TRBV5-1 to TRBJ2-1, with D possibly TRBD2 on 7 matching bases. The CDR3 consists of 14 residues. Germline V gene data show CDR1 as SGHRS and CDR2 as YFSETQ. Trimming stripped 6 bases from V and 7 bases from J, with 17 bases between. Drawing the rest from reference TRBV5-1 and TRBJ2-1, the complete variable domain is KAGVTQTPRYLIKTRGQQVTLSCSPISGHRSVSWYQQTPGQGLQFLFEYFSETQRNKGNFPGRFSGRQFSNSRSEMNVSTLELGDSALYLCASTPTGGHNEQFFGPGTRLTVL.

The chain combines TRBV7-9 with TRBJ2-5; the D gene is possibly TRBD2 (6 bases). The germline V gene has CDR1 SEHNR and CDR2 FQNEAQ (reference sequence). Deletions cut 7 bases from V and 6 bases from J, with 15 bases between. The CDR3 totals 13 residues. CDR3 residues: CASTQGLPQTQYF. In DNA, the CDR3 is TGTGCCAGCACCCAGGGACTCCCACAGACCCAGTACTTC.

V gene TRBV5-3 combines with J gene TRBJ2-3; D tentatively fits TRBD1 or TRBD2 (5 bases each). TRBV5-3 is treated as an ORF (open reading frame) with a function not yet certain. CDR3 length equals 18 residues. V lost 1 base, J lost 6 bases, and 24 bases lay in between. The CDR3 protein is CARSLFRRASRGTDTQYF. Written as DNA, the CDR3 is TGTGCCAGAAGCTTGTTTCGCAGGGCGAGTCGGGGTACGGATACGCAGTATTTT.

This clone occurred once. J is TRBJ1-5 and V is TRBV6-5; no reliable D call. Germline CDR1 and CDR2: MNHEY and SVGAGI. This CDR3 has 14 amino acids. The germline V and J ends were trimmed by 2 bases and 0 bases, with 5 bases remaining between them. The DNA of the CDR3 is TGTGCCAGCAGTTACCGGGGTAGCAATCAGCCCCAGCATTTT. Amino acid sequence: CASSYRGSNQPQHF.

The rearrangement joins TRBV10-3 to TRBJ2-1; 8 bases map to TRBD1. J gave up 5 bases and V 5 bases, and 5 bases lay outside the gene matches. Germline V gene sequence: CDR1 ENHRY, CDR2 SYGVKD. The CDR3 has 14 amino acids. Here the CDR3 reads CAISTMTGDNEQFF. The CDR3 DNA follows: TGTGCCATCAGTACGATGACAGGGGACAATGAGCAGTTCTTC.

The chain has TRBV4-2 and TRBJ2-3; 11 bases agree with TRBD2. This CDR3 has 18 amino acids. The J segment lost 4 bases and the V segment lost 2 bases, leaving 11 bases of the junction unmatched. The germline V gene encodes CDR1 LGHNA and CDR2 YNFKEQ. In nucleotides, the CDR3 is TGTGCCAGCAGCCAATCCGTGAGGACTAGCGGGTTAGCAGATACGCAGTATTTT. As protein: CASSQSVRTSGLADTQYF.

CDR3 DNA: TGTGCCAGCAGTGAAGCCGGGGTAATTTATCAGCCCCAGCATTTT. It encodes CASSEAGVIYQPQHF. This sequence joins TRBV6-1 and TRBJ1-5, with D uncertain. V lost 0 bases and J lost 5, with 11 bases in between. The germline V gene has CDR1 MNHNS and CDR2 SASEGT. This CDR3 has 15 amino acids.

Written as DNA, the CDR3 is TGTGCCAGCAGTCACGGGACAGGGAGGACAGATACGCAGTATTTT. Its protein is CASSHGTGRTDTQYF. The chain joins TRBV6-5 to TRBJ2-3; TRBD1 aligns across 9 bases. Trimming cost V 5 bases and J 3 bases; bases outside gene matches: 6. CDR1 is MNHEY and CDR2 is SVGAGI in the germline V gene. This CDR3 has 15 residues.

The rearrangement links TRBV19 to TRBJ1-2, with D possibly TRBD1 on 5 matching bases. The V gene's germline CDR1 is LNHDA and CDR2 SQIVND (reference sequence). This CDR3 is built from 16 residues. The V end was cut by 6 bases, the J end by 3 bases, with 20 bases between. CDR3 sequence (DNA): TGTGCCAGTAGAGAGGGGTATCGTCGTGCTGACTATGGCTACACCTTC. Its protein is CASREGYRRADYGYTF.

The chain's CDR3 is CASSLIPGQGPEQYV. The CDR3 coding sequence is TGTGCCAGCAGCTTGATCCCGGGACAGGGGCCCGAGCAGTACGTC. This chain links TRBV5-5 with TRBJ2-7; 10 bases map to TRBD1. Germline values: CDR1 SGHKS, CDR2 YYEKEE (reference sequence). Trimming at V came to 1 base and at J to 6 bases, leaving 7 bases not matched to a gene. CDR3 length: 15 amino acids.

The chain recombines TRBV24-1 with TRBJ1-2, with a possible D match to TRBD1 (5 bases). Germline V gene sequence: CDR1 KGHDR, CDR2 SFDVKD. V lost 2 bases and J 4 bases, leaving 10 bases between the germline ends. This CDR3 is 14 amino acids long. CDR3 in amino acids: CATSDSGTLYGYTF. In DNA, the CDR3 is TGTGCCACCAGTGATTCCGGGACCCTCTATGGCTACACCTTC.

This sequence joins TRBV5-4 and TRBJ2-3, with D tentatively TRBD1 (6 bases). V lost 2 bases to trimming and J lost 4 bases, with 11 bases between them. Germline V gene data show CDR1 as SGHNT and CDR2 as YYREEE (reference sequence). The CDR3 extends over 14 amino acids. The CDR3 DNA sequence: TGTGCCAGCAGCTTACAGGGTTGGGCAGATACGCAGTATTTT. This translates into CASSLQGWADTQYF.

The chain has TRBV24-1 and TRBJ2-3, with 8 bases matching TRBD2. In germline, CDR1 is KGHDR, CDR2 SFDVKD. V lost 0 bases and J lost 3; bases outside the gene matches: 4. There are 16 residues in the CDR3. The CDR3 loop is CATSDLGGGRTDTQYF. CDR3 bases: TGTGCCACCAGTGATTTGGGCGGGGGGCGAACAGATACGCAGTATTTT.

The genes are TRBV2 and TRBJ1-1; weak D call: TRBD1 (5 bases). Trimming shortened V by 3 bases and J by 4 bases, and 9 bases separated the two germline ends. Germline CDR1 SNHLY, CDR2 FYNNEI. The CDR3 loop spans 13 amino acids. This chain's CDR3 is CASSDRETTEAFF. As DNA, the CDR3 is TGTGCCAGCAGTGACAGGGAGACCACTGAAGCTTTCTTT.

This chain joins TRBV25-1 and TRBJ1-1; TRBD1 matches 9 bases. In germline, CDR1 is MGHDK, CDR2 SYGVNS. The V gene end was trimmed by 3 bases and the J gene end by 1 base; junction bases not matched to a gene: 3. The CDR3 contains 15 residues. The CDR3 is CASSDWGQGNTEAFF. The CDR3 coding sequence is TGTGCCAGCAGTGACTGGGGACAGGGGAACACTGAAGCTTTCTTT. Variable domain in full (rest from reference TRBV25-1 and TRBJ1-1): EADIYQTPRYLVIGTGKKITLECSQTMGHDKMYWYQQDPGMELHLIHYSYGVNSTEKGDLSSESTVSRIRTEHFPLTLESARPSHTSQYLCASSDWGQGNTEAFFGQGTRLTVV.

In this sample, this clone turned up a few times. V and J are TRBV18 and TRBJ2-2, with TRBD1 matching over 10 bases. The germline V gene encodes CDR1 KGHSH and CDR2 LQKENI. Trimming took 5 bases from V and 4 from J; bases not matched to a gene: 4. The CDR3 extends over 15 amino acids. This CDR3 reads CASSSDRGATGELFF. The CDR3 region has the DNA TGTGCCAGCTCATCGGACAGGGGGGCCACCGGGGAGCTGTTTTTT.

V usage is TRBV7-9 and J usage is TRBJ2-5; no firm D call. The CDR3 has 14 residues. V lost 6 bases and J 0 bases, leaving 11 bases between the germline ends. The germline V gene encodes CDR1 SEHNR and CDR2 FQNEAQ (reference sequence). Here the CDR3 reads CASRSRKYQETQYF. The CDR3 DNA sequence: TGTGCCAGCAGATCGAGAAAATACCAAGAGACCCAGTACTTC.